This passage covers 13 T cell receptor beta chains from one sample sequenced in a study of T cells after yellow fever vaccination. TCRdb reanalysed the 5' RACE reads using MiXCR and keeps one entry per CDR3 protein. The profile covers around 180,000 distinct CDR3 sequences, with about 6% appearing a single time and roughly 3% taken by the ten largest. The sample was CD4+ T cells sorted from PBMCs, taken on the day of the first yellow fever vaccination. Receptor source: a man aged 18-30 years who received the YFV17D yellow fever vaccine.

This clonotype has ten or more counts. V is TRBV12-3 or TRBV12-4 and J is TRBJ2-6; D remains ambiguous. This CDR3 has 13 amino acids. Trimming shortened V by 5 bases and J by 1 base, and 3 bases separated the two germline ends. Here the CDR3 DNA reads TGTGCCAGCAGTCGATCTGGGGCCAACGTCCTGACTTTC. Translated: CASSRSGANVLTF.

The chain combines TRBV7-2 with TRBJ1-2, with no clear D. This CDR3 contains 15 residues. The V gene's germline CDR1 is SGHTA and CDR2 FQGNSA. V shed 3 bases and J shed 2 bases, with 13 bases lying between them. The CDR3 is CASSFAPGPNYGYTF. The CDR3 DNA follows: TGTGCCAGCAGCTTTGCTCCAGGTCCGAACTATGGCTACACCTTC.

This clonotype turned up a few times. The CDR3 DNA sequence: TGTGCTAGTGGACGCGACACCGGGGAGCTGTTTTTT. Translated: CASGRDTGELFF. The chain joins TRBV12-5 to TRBJ2-2; D unresolved. The CDR3 spans 12 residues. Germline V CDR1 and CDR2: LGHNT, FRNRAP. V was shortened by 6 bases and J by 3 bases, with 5 bases between the two germline ends.

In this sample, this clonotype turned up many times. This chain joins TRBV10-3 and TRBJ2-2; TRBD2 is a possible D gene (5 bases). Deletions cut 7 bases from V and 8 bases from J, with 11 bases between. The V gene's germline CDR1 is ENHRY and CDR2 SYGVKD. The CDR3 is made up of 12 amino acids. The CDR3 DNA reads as TGTGCCATCACTCAGGACTCAGGGGAGCTGTTTTTT. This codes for CAITQDSGELFF.

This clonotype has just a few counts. Here the CDR3 reads CASSSGGAGQGEQYF. The DNA for the CDR3 is TGCGCCAGCAGCTCCGGTGGGGCAGGGCAGGGAGAGCAGTACTTC. The chain employs TRBV5-1 and TRBJ2-7, with D possibly TRBD1 on 5 matching bases. This CDR3 contains 15 residues. V lost 3 bases and J lost 7, with 20 bases in between. Germline CDR1 SGHRS, CDR2 YFSETQ.

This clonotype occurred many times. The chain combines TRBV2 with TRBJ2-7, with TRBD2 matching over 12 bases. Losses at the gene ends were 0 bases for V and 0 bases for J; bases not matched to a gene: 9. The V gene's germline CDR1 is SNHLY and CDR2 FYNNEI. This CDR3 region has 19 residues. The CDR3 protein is CASSEAGLAGIINSYEQYF. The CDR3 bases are TGTGCCAGCAGTGAAGCTGGACTAGCGGGGATTATAAACTCCTACGAGCAGTACTTC.

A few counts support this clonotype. CDR3 residues: CARGGSEQYV. The CDR3 coding sequence is TGCGCCAGAGGGGGTAGCGAGCAGTACGTC. The chain links TRBV5-1 to TRBJ2-7; possibly TRBD1 for D (6 bases). Germline assignment: CDR1 SGHRS and CDR2 YFSETQ. This CDR3 is 10 amino acids long. The V end was cut by 8 bases, the J end by 6 bases, with 9 bases between.

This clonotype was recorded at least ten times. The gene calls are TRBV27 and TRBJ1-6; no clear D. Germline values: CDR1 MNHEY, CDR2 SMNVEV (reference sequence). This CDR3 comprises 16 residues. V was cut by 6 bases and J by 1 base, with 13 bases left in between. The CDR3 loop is CASRRTVGSYNSPLHF. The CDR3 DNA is TGTGCCAGCAGAAGGACCGTCGGATCCTATAATTCACCCCTCCACTTT.

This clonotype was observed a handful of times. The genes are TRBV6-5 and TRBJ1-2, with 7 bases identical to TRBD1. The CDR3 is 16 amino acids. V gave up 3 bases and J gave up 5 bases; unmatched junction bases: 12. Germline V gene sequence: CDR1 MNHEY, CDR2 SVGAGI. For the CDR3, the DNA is TGTGCCAGCAGTTATGGCGCGAGGGGACAGAAATATGGCTACACCTTC. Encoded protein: CASSYGARGQKYGYTF.

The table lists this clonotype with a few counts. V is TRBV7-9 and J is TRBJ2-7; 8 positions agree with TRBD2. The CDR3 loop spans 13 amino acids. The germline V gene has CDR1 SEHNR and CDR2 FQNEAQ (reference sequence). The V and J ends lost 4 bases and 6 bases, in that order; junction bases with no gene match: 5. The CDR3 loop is CASSWSGTSEQYF. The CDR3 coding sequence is TGTGCCAGCAGCTGGTCCGGGACTAGCGAGCAGTACTTC.

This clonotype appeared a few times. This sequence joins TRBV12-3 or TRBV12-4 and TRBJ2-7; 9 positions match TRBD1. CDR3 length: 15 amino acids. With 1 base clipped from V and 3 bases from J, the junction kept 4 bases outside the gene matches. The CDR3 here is CASSLEGGQGYEQYF. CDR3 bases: TGTGCCAGCAGTTTAGAGGGGGGACAGGGCTACGAGCAGTACTTC.

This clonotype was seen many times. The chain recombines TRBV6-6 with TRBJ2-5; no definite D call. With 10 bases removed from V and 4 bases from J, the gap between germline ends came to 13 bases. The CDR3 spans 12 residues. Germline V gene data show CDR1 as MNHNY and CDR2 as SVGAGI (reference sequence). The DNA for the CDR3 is TGTGCCACCTCCGCTATCGGAGAGACCCAGTACTTC. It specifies CATSAIGETQYF.

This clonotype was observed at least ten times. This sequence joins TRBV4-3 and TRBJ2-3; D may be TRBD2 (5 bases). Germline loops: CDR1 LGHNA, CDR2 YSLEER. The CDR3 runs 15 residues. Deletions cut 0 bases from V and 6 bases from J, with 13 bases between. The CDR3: CASSQDRRGLDTQYF. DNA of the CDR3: TGCGCCAGCAGCCAAGATCGTCGGGGTTTGGATACGCAGTATTTT.